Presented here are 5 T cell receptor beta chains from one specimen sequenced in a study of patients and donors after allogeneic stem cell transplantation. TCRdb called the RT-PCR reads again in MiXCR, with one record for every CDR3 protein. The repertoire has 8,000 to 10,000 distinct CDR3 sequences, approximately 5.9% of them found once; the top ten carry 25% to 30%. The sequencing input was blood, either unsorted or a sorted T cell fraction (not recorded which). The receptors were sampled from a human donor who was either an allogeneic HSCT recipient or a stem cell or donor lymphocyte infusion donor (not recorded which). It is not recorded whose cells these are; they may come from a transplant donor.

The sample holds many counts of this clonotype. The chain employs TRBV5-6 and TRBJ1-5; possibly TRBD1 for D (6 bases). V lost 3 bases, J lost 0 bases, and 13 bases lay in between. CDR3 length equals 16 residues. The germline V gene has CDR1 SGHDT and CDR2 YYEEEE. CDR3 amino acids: CASSWRGAGSNQPQHF. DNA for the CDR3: TGTGCCAGCAGCTGGAGGGGGGCGGGTAGCAATCAGCCCCAGCATTTT.

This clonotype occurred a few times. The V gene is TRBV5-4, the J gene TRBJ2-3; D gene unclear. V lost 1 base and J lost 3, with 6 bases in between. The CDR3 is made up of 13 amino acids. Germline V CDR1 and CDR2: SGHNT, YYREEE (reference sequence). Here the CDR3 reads CASSLYSTDTQYF. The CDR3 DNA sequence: TGTGCCAGCAGCTTGTATAGTACAGATACGCAGTATTTT.

CDR3 region: CSARAASANYGYTF. CDR3 nucleotides: TGCAGTGCTAGAGCTGCCTCCGCGAACTATGGCTACACCTTC. The chain has TRBV20-1 and TRBJ1-2; no clear D gene. Germline V gene data show CDR1 as DFQATT and CDR2 as SNEGSKA (reference sequence). With 1 base removed from V and 2 bases from J, the gap between germline ends came to 11 bases. The CDR3 has 14 amino acids.

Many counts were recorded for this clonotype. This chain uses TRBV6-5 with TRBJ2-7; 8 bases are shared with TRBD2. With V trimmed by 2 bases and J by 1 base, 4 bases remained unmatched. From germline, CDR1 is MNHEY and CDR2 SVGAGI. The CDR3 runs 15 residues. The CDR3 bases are TGTGCCAGCAGTTACAAACTAGCGGATTCCTACGAGCAGTACTTC. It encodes CASSYKLADSYEQYF.

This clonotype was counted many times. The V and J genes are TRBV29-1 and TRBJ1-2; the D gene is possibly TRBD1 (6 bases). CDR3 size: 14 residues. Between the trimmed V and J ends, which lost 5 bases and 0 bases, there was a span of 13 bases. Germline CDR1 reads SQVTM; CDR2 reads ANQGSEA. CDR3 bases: TGCAGCGTTTCACACCGGGACACTAACTATGGCTACACCTTC. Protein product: CSVSHRDTNYGYTF.